A single sample gave rise to the 11 T cell receptor beta chains below, sequenced in a study of control samples from healthy donors and cancer patients. Measured with immunoSEQ multiplex PCR; TCRdb has only the in-frame clones, and not every one. Of 150,000 to 200,000 clones in the sample, approximately 94% were seen once. Material: blood. The receptors here all came from a woman aged 40 to 50 in good health.

The V and J genes are TRBV27 and TRBJ1-4; the D gene is possibly TRBD1 (6 bases). This CDR3 is built from 19 residues. From germline, CDR1 is MNHEY and CDR2 SMNVEV (reference sequence). The V and J ends lost 2 bases and 4 bases respectively, with 23 bases between them. The CDR3 nucleotides read TGTGCCAGCAGTTTAAGAACCGTTATGACAGGCGGGAATAATGAAAAACTGTTTTTT. It is translated as CASSLRTVMTGGNNEKLFF.

The chain joins TRBV5-4 to TRBJ2-5; perhaps TRBD2 as D (5 bases). Germline V CDR1 and CDR2: SGHNT, YYREEE (reference sequence). V lost 4 bases and J lost 2, with 12 bases in between. The CDR3 covers 14 residues. As DNA, the CDR3 is TGTGCCAGCAGCACACCGGGATCACAAGAGACCCAGTACTTC. Translated: CASSTPGSQETQYF.

The V call is TRBV11-2, the J call TRBJ1-3; no definite D call. Germline CDR1 is SGHAT and CDR2 is FQNNGV. The CDR3 is 18 amino acids. The V end lost 5 bases, the J end lost 0 bases, and 20 bases lay between the germline ends. CDR3 bases: TGTGCCAGCAGCCTTAGGAGTTTTCAGGCCACCTCTGGAAACACCATATATTTT. Translation gives CASSLRSFQATSGNTIYF.

The chain employs TRBV4-3 and TRBJ2-7; either TRBD1 or TRBD2 may supply D (5 bases each). The germline gives CDR1 LGHNA, CDR2 YSLEER. This CDR3 is built from 16 residues. V was cut by 4 bases and J by 2 bases, with 18 bases left in between. The CDR3 region is CASSPTYGKGPYEQYF. The CDR3 region has the DNA TGCGCCAGCAGCCCCACTTACGGTAAGGGACCCTACGAGCAGTACTTC.

The chain uses TRBV19 and TRBJ2-3; 8 positions match TRBD2. V was clipped by 1 base and J by 1 base; unmatched bases: 4. Germline V gives CDR1 LNHDA, CDR2 SQIVND (reference sequence). The CDR3 is 16 amino acids. CDR3 sequence (DNA): TGTGCCAGTAGTATAGCAGCGGGGGAGGGCACAGATACGCAGTATTTT. It codes for CASSIAAGEGTDTQYF.

The CDR3 is CASSQSAGTGGRNEQFF. For the CDR3, the DNA is TGTGCCAGCAGCCAATCAGCCGGGACAGGGGGCAGGAATGAGCAGTTCTTC. The chain links TRBV7-2 to TRBJ2-1; the match to TRBD1 covers 12 bases. CDR3 size: 17 residues. The V gene's germline CDR1 is SGHTA and CDR2 FQGNSA. V dropped 5 bases and J dropped 7; count of bases not matched to a gene: 12.

This clone was counted between two and nine times. This sequence joins TRBV5-1 and TRBJ2-7; 8 nucleotides match TRBD1. After removal of 4 bases from V and 3 bases from J, the junction contained 6 bases not matched to a gene. Germline V gene lookup returns CDR1 SGHRS and CDR2 YFSETQ. The CDR3 length is 14 residues. The CDR3 sequence is CASSSAGGGYEQYF. The CDR3 nucleotides read TGCGCCAGCAGCAGTGCAGGGGGCGGCTACGAGCAGTACTTC.

The V gene is TRBV7-8, the J gene TRBJ2-1; maybe TRBD2 (5 bases). The V gene's germline CDR1 is SGHVS and CDR2 FQNEAQ. The CDR3 totals 12 residues. The ends were cut back, 1 base at V and 9 bases at J, with 7 bases in the middle. The CDR3 DNA reads TGTGCCAGCAGCTTAGGTCGGGGTGAGCAGTTCTTC. Residues: CASSLGRGEQFF.

This clone showed up just once. V and J are TRBV10-3 and TRBJ2-1; 7 bases are a match to TRBD1. V was pared by 10 bases and J by 10 bases, with 13 bases of the junction left unmatched. The CDR3 spans 13 residues. Germline V gene data show CDR1 as ENHRY and CDR2 as SYGVKD. The CDR3 region has the DNA TGTGCCACCCGGGCGACAGGGAATGACGAGCAGTTCTTC. Amino acids: CATRATGNDEQFF.

The V gene is TRBV19, the J gene TRBJ2-1, with D uncertain. CDR1 and CDR2 from the germline V gene are LNHDA and SQIVND (reference sequence). Trimming cost V 1 base and J 0 bases, with 7 bases left between them. This CDR3 comprises 15 residues. Here the CDR3 reads CASSIAQSSYNEQFF. Here the CDR3 DNA reads TGTGCCAGTAGTATAGCACAGAGCTCCTACAATGAGCAGTTCTTC.

The genes are TRBV5-6 and TRBJ1-2; the D gene is possibly TRBD1 (6 bases). This CDR3 spans 13 amino acids. V was shortened by 5 bases and J by 2 bases, with 10 bases between the two germline ends. Germline V gene lookup returns CDR1 SGHDT and CDR2 YYEEEE. The CDR3 loop is CASSADRNYGYTF. In DNA, the CDR3 is TGTGCCAGCAGTGCGGACAGAAACTATGGCTACACCTTC. The whole variable domain, filled in from reference TRBV5-6 and TRBJ1-2, reads DAGVTQSPTHLIKTRGQQVTLRCSPKSGHDTVSWYQQALGQGPQFIFQYYEEEERQRGNFPDRFSGHQFPNYSSELNVNALLLGDSALYLCASSADRNYGYTFGSGTRLTVV.